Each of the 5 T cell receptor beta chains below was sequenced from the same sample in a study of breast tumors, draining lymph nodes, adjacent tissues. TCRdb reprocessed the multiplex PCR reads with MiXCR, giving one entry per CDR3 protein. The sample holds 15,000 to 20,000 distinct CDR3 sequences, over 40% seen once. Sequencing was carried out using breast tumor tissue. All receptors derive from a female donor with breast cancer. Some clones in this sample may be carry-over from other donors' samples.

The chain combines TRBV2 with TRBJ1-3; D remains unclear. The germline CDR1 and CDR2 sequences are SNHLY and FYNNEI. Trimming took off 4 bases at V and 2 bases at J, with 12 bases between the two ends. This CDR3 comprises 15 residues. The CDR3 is CASSGHVSTGNTIYF. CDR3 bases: TGTGCCAGCAGTGGACACGTATCTACTGGAAACACCATATATTTT. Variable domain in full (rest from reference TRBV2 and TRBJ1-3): EPEVTQTPSHQVTQMGQEVILRCVPISNHLYFYWYRQILGQKVEFLVSFYNNEISEKSEIFDDQFSVERPDGSNFTLKIRSTKLEDSAMYFCASSGHVSTGNTIYFGEGSWLTVV.

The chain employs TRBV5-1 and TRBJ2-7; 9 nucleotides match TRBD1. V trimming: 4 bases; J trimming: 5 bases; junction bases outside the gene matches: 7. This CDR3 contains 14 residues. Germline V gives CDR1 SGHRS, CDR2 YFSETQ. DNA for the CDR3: TGCGCCAGCAGCGCCGGGACAGGGATGAACGAGCAGTACTTC. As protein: CASSAGTGMNEQYF.

CDR3 coding DNA: TGTGCCAGCGGAACAGGGTTAGGGGACACCGGGGGCCGAGTACTCGGAACAGATACGCAGTATTTT. It encodes CASGTGLGDTGGRVLGTDTQYF. V gene TRBV7-3 combines with J gene TRBJ2-3; D may match TRBD1 or TRBD2 (6 bases each). This CDR3 contains 22 residues. Trimming removed 8 bases from V and 3 bases from J, with 39 bases in between. The V gene's germline CDR1 is SGHTA and CDR2 FQGTGA.

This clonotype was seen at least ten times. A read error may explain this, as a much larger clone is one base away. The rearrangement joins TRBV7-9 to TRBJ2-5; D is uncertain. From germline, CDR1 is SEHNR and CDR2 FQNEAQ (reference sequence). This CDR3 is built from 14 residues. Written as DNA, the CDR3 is TGTGCCGGCAGCCCAACGCAGGCTTGGGAGACCCAGTACTTC. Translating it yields CAGSPTQAWETQYF.

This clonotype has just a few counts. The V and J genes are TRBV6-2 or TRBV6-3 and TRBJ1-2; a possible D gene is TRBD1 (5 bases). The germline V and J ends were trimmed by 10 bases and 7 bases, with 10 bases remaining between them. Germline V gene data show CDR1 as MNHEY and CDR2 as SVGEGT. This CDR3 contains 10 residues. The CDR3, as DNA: TGTGCCACTCTAAGGGGTGGCTACACCTTC. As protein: CATLRGGYTF.